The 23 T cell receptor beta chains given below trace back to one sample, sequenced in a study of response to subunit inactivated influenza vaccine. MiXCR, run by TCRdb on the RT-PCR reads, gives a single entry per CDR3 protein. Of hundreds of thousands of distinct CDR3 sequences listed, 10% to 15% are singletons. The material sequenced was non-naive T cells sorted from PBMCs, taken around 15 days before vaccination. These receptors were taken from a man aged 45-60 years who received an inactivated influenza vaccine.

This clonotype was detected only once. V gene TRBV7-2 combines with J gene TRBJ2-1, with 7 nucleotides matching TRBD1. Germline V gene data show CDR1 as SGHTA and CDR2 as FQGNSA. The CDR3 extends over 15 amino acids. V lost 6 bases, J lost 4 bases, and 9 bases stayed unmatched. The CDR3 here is CASRSRGLQYNEQFF. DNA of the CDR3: TGTGCCAGCAGATCCAGGGGGTTGCAATACAATGAGCAGTTCTTC.

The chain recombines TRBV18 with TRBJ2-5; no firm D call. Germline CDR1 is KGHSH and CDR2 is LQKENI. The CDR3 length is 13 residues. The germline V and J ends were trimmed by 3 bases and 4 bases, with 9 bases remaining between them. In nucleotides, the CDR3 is TGTGCCAGCTCACCGAGATCCACAGAGACCCAGTACTTC. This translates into CASSPRSTETQYF.

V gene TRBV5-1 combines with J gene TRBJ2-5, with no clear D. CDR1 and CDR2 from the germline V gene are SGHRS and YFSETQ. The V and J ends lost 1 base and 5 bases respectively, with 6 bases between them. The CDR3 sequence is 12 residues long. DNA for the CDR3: TGCGCCAGCAGCTTGAACACGGAGACCCAGTACTTC. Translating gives CASSLNTETQYF.

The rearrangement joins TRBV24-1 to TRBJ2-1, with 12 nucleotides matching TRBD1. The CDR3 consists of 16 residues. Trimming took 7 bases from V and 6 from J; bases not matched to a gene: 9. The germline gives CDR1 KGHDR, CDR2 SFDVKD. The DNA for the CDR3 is TGTGCCACCAGCGGAGCCGGGACAGGGGGCCTCAATGAGCAGTTCTTC. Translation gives CATSGAGTGGLNEQFF.

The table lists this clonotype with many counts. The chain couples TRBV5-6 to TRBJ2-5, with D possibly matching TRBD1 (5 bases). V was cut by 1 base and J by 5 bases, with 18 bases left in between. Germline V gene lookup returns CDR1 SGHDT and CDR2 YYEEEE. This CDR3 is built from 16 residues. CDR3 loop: CASSLWFGQGWETQYF. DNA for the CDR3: TGTGCCAGCAGCTTGTGGTTTGGGCAGGGCTGGGAGACCCAGTACTTC.

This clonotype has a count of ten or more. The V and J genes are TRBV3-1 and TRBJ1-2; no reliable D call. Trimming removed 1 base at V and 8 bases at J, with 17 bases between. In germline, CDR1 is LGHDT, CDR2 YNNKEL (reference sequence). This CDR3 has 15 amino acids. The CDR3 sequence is CASSQASGRSTGYTF. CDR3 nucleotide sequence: TGTGCCAGCAGCCAAGCTTCAGGACGGTCCACAGGCTACACCTTC.

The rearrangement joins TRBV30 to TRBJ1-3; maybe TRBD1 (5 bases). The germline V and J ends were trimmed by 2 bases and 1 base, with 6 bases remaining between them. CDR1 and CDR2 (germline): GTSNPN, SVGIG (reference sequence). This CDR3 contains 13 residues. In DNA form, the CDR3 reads TGTGCCTGGAGTAGGGGTTCTGGAAACACCATATATTTT. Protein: CAWSRGSGNTIYF.

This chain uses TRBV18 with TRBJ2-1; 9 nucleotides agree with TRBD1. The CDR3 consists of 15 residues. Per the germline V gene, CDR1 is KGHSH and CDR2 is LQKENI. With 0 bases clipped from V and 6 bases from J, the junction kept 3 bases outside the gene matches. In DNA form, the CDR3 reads TGTGCCAGCTCACCACCGAACAGGGGGCCCAATGAGCAGTTCTTC. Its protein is CASSPPNRGPNEQFF.

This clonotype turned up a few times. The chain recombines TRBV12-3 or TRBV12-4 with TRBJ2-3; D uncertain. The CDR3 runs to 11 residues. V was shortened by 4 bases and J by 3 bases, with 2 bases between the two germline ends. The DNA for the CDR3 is TGTGCCAGCAGTTGGACAGATACGCAGTATTTT. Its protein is CASSWTDTQYF.

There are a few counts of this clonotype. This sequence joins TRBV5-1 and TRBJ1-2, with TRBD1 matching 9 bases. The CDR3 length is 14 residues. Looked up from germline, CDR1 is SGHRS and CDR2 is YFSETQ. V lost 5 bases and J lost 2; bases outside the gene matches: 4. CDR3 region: CASSRDRENYGYTF. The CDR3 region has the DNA TGCGCCAGCAGTCGGGACAGGGAAAACTATGGCTACACCTTC.

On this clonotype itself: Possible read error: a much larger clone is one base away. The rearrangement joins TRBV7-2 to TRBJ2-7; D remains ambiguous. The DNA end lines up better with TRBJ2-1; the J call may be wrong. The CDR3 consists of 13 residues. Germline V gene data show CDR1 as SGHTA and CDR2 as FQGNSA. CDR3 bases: TGTGCCAGCAGCTTAGAACGGAACTACGAGCAGTTCTTC. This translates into CASSLERNYEQFF.

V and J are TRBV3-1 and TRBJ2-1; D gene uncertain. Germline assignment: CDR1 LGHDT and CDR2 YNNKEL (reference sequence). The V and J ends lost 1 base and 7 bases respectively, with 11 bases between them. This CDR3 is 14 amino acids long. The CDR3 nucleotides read TGTGCCAGCAGCCAAGTGTTAGGCCCGAATGAGCAGTTCTTC. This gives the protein CASSQVLGPNEQFF.

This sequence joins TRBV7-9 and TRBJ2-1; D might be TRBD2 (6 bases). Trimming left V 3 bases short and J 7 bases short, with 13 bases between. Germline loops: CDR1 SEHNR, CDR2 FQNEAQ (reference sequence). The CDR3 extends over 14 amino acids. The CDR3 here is CASSFRDWYNEQFF. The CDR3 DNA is TGTGCCAGCAGCTTCAGGGACTGGTATAATGAGCAGTTCTTC.

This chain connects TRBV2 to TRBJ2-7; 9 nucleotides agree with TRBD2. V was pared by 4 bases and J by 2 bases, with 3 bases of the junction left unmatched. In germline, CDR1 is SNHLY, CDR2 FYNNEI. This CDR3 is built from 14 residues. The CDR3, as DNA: TGTGCCAGCAGTGCGGAGCGGGAGGCCTACGAGCAGTACTTC. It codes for CASSAEREAYEQYF.

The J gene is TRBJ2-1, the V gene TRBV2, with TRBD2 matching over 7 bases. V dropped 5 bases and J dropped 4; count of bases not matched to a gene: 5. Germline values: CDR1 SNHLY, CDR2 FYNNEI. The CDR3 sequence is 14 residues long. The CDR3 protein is CASSSGLSYNEQFF. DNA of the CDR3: TGTGCCAGCAGTTCGGGACTAAGTTACAATGAGCAGTTCTTC.

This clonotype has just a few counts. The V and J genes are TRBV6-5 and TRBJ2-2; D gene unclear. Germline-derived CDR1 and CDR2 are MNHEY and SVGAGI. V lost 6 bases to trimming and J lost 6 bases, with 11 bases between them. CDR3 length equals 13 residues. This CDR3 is CASSLLGSGELFF. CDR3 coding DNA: TGTGCCAGCAGCTTACTGGGATCCGGGGAGCTGTTTTTT.

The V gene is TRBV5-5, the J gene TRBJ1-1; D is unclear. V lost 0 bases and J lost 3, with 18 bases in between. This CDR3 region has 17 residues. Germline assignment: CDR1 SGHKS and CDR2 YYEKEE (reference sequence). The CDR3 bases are TGTGCCAGCAGCTTGGGTGCGGGGATGAAGGAGTACACTGAAGCTTTCTTT. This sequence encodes CASSLGAGMKEYTEAFF.

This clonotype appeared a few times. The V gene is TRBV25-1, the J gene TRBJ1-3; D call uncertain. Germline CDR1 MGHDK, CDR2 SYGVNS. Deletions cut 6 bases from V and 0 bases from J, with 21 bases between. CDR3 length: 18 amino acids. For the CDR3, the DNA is TGTGCCAGCAGCCCCAAACCGGAATCCGGGCCCTCTGGAAACACCATATATTTT. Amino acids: CASSPKPESGPSGNTIYF.

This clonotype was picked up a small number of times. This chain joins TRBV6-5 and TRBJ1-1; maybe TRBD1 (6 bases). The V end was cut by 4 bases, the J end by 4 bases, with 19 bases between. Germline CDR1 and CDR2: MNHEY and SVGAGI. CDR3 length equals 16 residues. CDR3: CASSFSLTIGGTEAFF. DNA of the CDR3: TGTGCCAGCAGTTTCAGTCTCACTATAGGGGGCACTGAAGCTTTCTTT.

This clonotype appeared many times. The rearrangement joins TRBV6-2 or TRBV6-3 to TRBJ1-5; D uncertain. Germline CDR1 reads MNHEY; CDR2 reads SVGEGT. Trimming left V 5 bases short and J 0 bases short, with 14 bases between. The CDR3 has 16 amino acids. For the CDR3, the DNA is TGTGCCAGCAGTACTATTGACAACTATAGCAATCAGCCCCAGCATTTT. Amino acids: CASSTIDNYSNQPQHF.

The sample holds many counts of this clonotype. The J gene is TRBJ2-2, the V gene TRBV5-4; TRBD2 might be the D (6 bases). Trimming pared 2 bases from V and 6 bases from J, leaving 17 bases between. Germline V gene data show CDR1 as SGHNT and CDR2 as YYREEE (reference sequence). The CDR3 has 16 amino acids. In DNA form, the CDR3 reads TGTGCCAGCAGCTTCGGTAGACTAGGAGGCTCCGGGGAGCTGTTTTTT. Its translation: CASSFGRLGGSGELFF.

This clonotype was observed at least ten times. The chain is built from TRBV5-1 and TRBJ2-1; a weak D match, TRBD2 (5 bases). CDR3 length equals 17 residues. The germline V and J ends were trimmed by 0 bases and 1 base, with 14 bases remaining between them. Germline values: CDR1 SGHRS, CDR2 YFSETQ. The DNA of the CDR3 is TGCGCCAGCAGCTTGGGTGGAGGCCGGAGTTCCTACAATGAGCAGTTCTTC. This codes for CASSLGGGRSSYNEQFF.

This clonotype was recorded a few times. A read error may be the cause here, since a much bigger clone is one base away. CDR3 bases: TGTGCCATCAGCCGACCGACAGATACGCAGTATTTT. Its translation is CAISRPTDTQYF. The chain recombines TRBV12-3 or TRBV12-4 with TRBJ2-3, with D hard to call. Trimming pared 10 bases from V and 3 bases from J, leaving 11 bases between. The CDR3 sequence is 12 residues long.